This TCR beta chain is from a study of cytomegalovirus exposure and HLA in healthy donors (dated by TCRdb to the late 2010s). About the investigation overall: According to an earlier analysis of a few hundred of the donors, about 180 million T cells yielded 117 million unique TCR beta sequences and 276 Gb of sequence data. An early release that covered about 600 HLA-typed donors contained approximately 300 gigabases of sequencing data and 75 million to 100 million unique TCR sequences. The genetic ancestry cluster associated with self-reported Caucasian donors included 81% of the approximately 410 genotyped donors. The study was designed to test whether signatures of past pathogen exposure could be identified by cataloging public T cell receptors. The T cell repertoires of 666 subjects were profiled by immunosequencing and related to cytomegalovirus serostatus. In addition to the first cohort of around 670 subjects, a separate validation cohort of about 120 different subjects was used. The study combined high-throughput TCR immunosequencing, statistical association of individual TCRs with disease status, and machine learning to predict cytomegalovirus infection status. In a later analysis, previously published TCR beta repertoires from 666 donors were re-analyzed and high-resolution HLA genotyping was added so that TCR occurrence patterns could be studied. The later analysis used no new phenotypic data to find candidate immune exposures, relying instead on TCR beta sequences and their occurrence across donors. An earlier analysis of some 600 of the donors applied high-throughput TCR beta sequencing to assess whether each TCR beta V gene segment acted as functional or pseudogenic. Donor age, sex, ethnicity and CMV serostatus were compiled together with the repertoire data. A later genetic analysis took genome-wide SNP genotypes for about three fifths of the 666 donors and used that subset as a discovery cohort. Every discovery cohort repertoire had been produced on one sequencing platform. HLA typing covered class I and class II loci at four-digit resolution. The number of typed donors differed by locus: roughly 620-640 for A, B, C, DRB1 and DQB1; roughly 510 for DQA1; fewer than 610 for DPA1; and roughly 450 for DPB1. Because of strong linkage in the cohort, a handful of DR-DQ haplotypes were treated as single units for association and clustering. Among a few hundred genotyped donors of the cohort, an average of around 240,000 unique TCR beta nucleotide sequences were sequenced per donor, roughly 18% of them non-productive. Findings and caveats that apply to the study as a whole: In a later analysis, HLA-associated TCR beta chains showed more clonal expansion and lower generation probabilities than non-associated chains that were equally common. Immune exposure information for the cohort was limited to CMV serostatus. Because counts were too low, roughly 18 rarely observed V segments, including chromosome 9 orphons, were left out of the earlier analysis of 587 of the donors. Strong co-occurrence of HLA alleles, especially DR and DQ, made assigning TCR associations to individual alleles difficult. Because some donors lacked HLA typing at each locus, the association tests relied only on the typed subset. Specific HLA alleles were associated with 15,000 to 20,000 TCR beta sequences at a false discovery rate of 0.05 in a later analysis. Linkage disequilibrium might explain the correlated functional status among segregating V segments, but an unknown experimental factor could not be excluded. Cytomegalovirus status was reported to be diagnosed by the classifier with high specificity and sensitivity in both the original and validation cohorts. An earlier analysis of some 590 of the donors showed that most TCR beta V segments appeared in productive rearrangements either about 87% or about 30% of the time, which broadly matched IMGT annotations. In a later analysis, the rate of TCR association differed among HLA loci, with DRB1 alleles having the most associated TCRs and HLA-C alleles having the fewest. According to a later analysis, parvovirus B19, influenza, CMV and Epstein-Barr virus appeared linked to several top co-occurrence clusters. Some IMGT-functional V segments, including TRBV6-2 and TRBV6-3, could not be distinguished by the 87-base-pair reads and were therefore excluded. According to a later genetic analysis, donors in an Asian-associated ancestry cluster had fewer N-insertions in productive TCRs than the approximately 610-donor mean. Only TCR beta chains were sequenced in this cohort, and the absence of alpha or paired-chain data limited detectable features. A cluster of highly shared sequence variants was judged likely to be a technical artifact of the sequencing pipeline. Most CMV-associated TCR beta chains appeared to be HLA-restricted in a later analysis, and the HLA associations seemed to be driven largely by CMV exposure. V-gene and J-gene trimming of TCR beta chains was associated with a missense DCLRE1C variant in a later genetic analysis, and the association was replicated in an independent cohort. Most TCR sequences were seen in very few donors, while some public TCRs were found in many individuals. In vitro tests confirmed that three of the cytomegalovirus-associated TCR beta chains recognize cytomegalovirus antigens. A total of some 180 TCR beta chains were listed by the study as associated with cytomegalovirus. A further reported finding was that TCR beta sequences accurately predicted the HLA-A and HLA-B alleles for most subjects in the first cohort. The authors suggested that the approach could potentially be extended to other disease states and immunological phenotypes. Sequencing depth was assumed to be roughly uniform across donors in the presence/absence analyses, though that assumption may not hold.

Reading the germline V gene gives CDR1 MNHEY and CDR2 SVGAGI. Unmatched junction bases come to 5, with V trimmed by 6 bases and J by 1 base. The CDR3 has 15 amino acids, counting the end cysteine and phenylalanine. The DNA shown is the 45-base CDR3, in frame from base 1. The library was obtained by the immunoSEQ multiplex PCR assay. For the multiplex PCR, a mixture combining 60 forward primers for TCR Vbeta segments and 13 reverse primers for TCR Jbeta segments was used. The CDR3 region of rearranged TCR beta genes was amplified from genomic DNA by a multiplex PCR assay. On the Illumina HiSeq System, the amplified TCR beta libraries were sequenced as 87-base-pair reads. Per the source publication's procedure: Across the roughly 600 repertoires, a later analysis counted 60 million to 90 million unique TCR beta chains, 9 million to 14 million of which were shared by at least two donors. A nearest-neighbor algorithm error-corrected the raw reads and collapsed the reads into unique sequences, merging closely related sequences to remove PCR and sequencing errors. CDR3 sequences were aligned to IMGT reference sequences to assign V, D and J gene segments. For a sequence to be retained, at least a six-nucleotide match to both a V gene segment and a J gene segment was required. A rearrangement was called productive if the CDR3 had no stop codons and remained in frame with V and J, and every other rearrangement was called non-productive. Following IMGT convention, CDR3 was defined as the stretch from the second conserved V-encoded cysteine to the conserved J-encoded phenylalanine. The earlier analysis of roughly 590 of the donors excluded sequences that lacked an unambiguous match to a single V gene segment. In an earlier analysis of a few hundred of the donors, V segments were called functional above 56.7% productive rearrangements and were called segregating when the between-donor standard deviation exceeded 5%. To diagnose cytomegalovirus status from the catalog of TCR beta chain sequences, a statistical classification framework was built. A later analysis assigned V and J genes by comparing TCR nucleotide sequences with IMGT/GENE-DB human TR gene sequences. A later analysis assigned CDR3 sequences and most-parsimonious VDJ recombination scenarios with the TCRdist pipeline. In a later analysis, each TCR beta chain was defined by its CDR3 amino acid sequence together with its V-gene family, and reads lacking a unique V-gene family were excluded. In a later analysis, 500 to 700 highly shared, low-generation-probability nucleotide sequences were removed to address suspected cross-contamination and a sequencing artifact. In a later analysis, a clonal expansion index was calculated for each public chain from normalized within-repertoire ranks of inferred template counts. In a later analysis, generation probabilities were computed with a VDJ recombination model fitted to out-of-frame rearrangements, and the resulting probabilities were checked against IGoR. In a later analysis, hypergeometric tests were used to score TCR-TCR, TCR-HLA and TCR-CMV co-occurrence, with a repertoire-size bias correction applied to TCR pairs. In a later analysis, false discovery rates were estimated by permuting HLA or CMV assignments 20 times. In a later analysis, co-occurring TCRs were grouped using DBSCAN, with TCRdist sequence similarity added in when clustering inside HLA-allele-positive subsets. Repertoires with fewer than 30,000 or more than 120,000 public chains were left out of co-occurrence clustering, as were a few repertoires with anomalous nucleotide sharing. TCRdb retrieved this table from immuneACCESS and kept in-frame rearrangements only. Not all clones are present; in checked studies, unresolved V genes account for under half, and no reason is known for the remainder. The DNA was the basis for D and trimming; V, J and clone size are from that table. The sample data list 96,000 or so clones, and 60% to 75% of these were observed just once. The biggest ten clones account for around 3.2% of the sample.

In total, more than 500 healthy bone marrow donors made up the cohort. All cohort members were sampled while nominally healthy, although unrecorded immune exposures were likely present. The donor tested CMV seropositive, placing the donor among the 250 to 300 seropositive members of the cohort. A peripheral blood sample was provided by each donor, and peripheral blood mononuclear cells were used for TCR beta sequencing. Genomic DNA extraction from the blood cell samples was performed with the Qiagen DNeasy Blood Extraction Kit. Points on this clone: Its antigen is unknown. No much larger clone is present one base from it, and per-base qualities are unavailable.

This chain is built from TRBV6-5 and TRBJ2-3; a stretch of 9 junction bases matches TRBD1. Source material: PBMCs. The receptor was isolated from a female donor in good health and CMV-seropositive. The CDR3 protein is CASRTGTGRTDTQYF. In nucleotide form, the sequence is TGTGCCAGCAGGACCGGGACAGGGCGCACAGATACGCAGTATTTT.